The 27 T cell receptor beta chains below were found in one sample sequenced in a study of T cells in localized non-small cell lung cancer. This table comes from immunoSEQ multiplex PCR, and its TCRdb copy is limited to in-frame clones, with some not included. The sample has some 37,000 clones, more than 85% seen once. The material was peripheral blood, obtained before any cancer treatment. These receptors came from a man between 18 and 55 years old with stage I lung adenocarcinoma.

This CDR3 reads CASSRSVETTDTQYF. The CDR3 coding sequence is TGTGCCAGCAGCCGTAGTGTGGAGACCACAGATACGCAGTATTTT. V usage is TRBV9 and J usage is TRBJ2-3; D is undetermined. Germline V gives CDR1 SGDLS, CDR2 YYNGEE. V dropped 4 bases and J dropped 2 bases, with 14 bases sitting between them. The CDR3 contains 15 residues.

CDR3 sequence: CASRSLEDKTQYF. The CDR3, as DNA: TGTGCCAGCAGGTCATTAGAGGACAAGACCCAGTACTTC. The rearrangement links TRBV13 to TRBJ2-5; TRBD1 might be the D (5 bases). Germline CDR1 is PRHDT and CDR2 is FYEKMQ (reference sequence). The CDR3 is 13 amino acids. The ends were cut back, 6 bases at V and 6 bases at J, with 14 bases in the middle.

In nucleotides, the CDR3 is TGTGCCTGGAGTGGGACAGGGGGCTACAATGAGCAGTTCTTC. Encoded protein: CAWSGTGGYNEQFF. This chain uses TRBV30 with TRBJ2-1; 10 bases line up with TRBD1. The CDR3 has 14 residues. V was clipped by 1 base and J by 3 bases; unmatched bases: 0. Looked up from germline, CDR1 is GTSNPN and CDR2 is SVGIG (reference sequence).

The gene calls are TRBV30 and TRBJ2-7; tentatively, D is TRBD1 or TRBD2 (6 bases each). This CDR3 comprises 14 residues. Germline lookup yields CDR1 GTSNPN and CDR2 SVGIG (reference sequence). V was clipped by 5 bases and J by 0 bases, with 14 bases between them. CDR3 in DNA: TGTGCCTGGGCACTAGGGGGGAGCTCCTACGAGCAGTACTTC. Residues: CAWALGGSSYEQYF.

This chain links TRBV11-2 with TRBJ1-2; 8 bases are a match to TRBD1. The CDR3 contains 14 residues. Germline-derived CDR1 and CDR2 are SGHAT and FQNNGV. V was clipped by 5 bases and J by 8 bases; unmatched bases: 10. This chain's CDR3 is CASSLGTGWMGYTF. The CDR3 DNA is TGTGCCAGCAGCCTGGGGACAGGCTGGATGGGCTACACCTTC.

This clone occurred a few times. The CDR3 sequence is CASSEAQGAESPLHF. In DNA form, the CDR3 reads TGTGCCAGCAGTGAAGCGCAGGGGGCAGAGTCACCCCTCCACTTT. The chain is built from TRBV2 and TRBJ1-6; 8 bases are shared with TRBD1. The germline V gene has CDR1 SNHLY and CDR2 FYNNEI. The CDR3 covers 15 residues. V was clipped by 0 bases and J by 10 bases; unmatched bases: 5.

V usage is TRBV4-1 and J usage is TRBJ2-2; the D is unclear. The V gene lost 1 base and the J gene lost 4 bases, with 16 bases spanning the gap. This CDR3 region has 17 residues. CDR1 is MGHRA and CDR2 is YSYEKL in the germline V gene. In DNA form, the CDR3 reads TGCGCCAGCAGCCAAGGAGTTCTCCCCGTCGTCACCGGGGAGCTGTTTTTT. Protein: CASSQGVLPVVTGELFF.

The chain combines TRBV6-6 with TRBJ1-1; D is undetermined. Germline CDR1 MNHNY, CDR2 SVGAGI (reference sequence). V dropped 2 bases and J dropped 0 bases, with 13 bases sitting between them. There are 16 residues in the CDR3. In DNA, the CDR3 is TGTGCCAGCAGTTACGGCCGCATCGTCATGAACACTGAAGCTTTCTTT. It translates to CASSYGRIVMNTEAFF.

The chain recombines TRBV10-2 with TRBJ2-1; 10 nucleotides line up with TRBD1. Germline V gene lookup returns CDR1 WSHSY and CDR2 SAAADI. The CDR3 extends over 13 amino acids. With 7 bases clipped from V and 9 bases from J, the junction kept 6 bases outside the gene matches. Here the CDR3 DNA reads TGCGCCAGCAAGGGGACAGGGGTCGGTGAGCAGTTCTTC. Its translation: CASKGTGVGEQFF.

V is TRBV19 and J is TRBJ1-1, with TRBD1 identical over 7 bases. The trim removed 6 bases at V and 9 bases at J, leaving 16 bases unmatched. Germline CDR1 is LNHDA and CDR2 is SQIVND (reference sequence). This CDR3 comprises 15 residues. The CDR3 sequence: CASRPQSSGQIKAFF. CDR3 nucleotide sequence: TGTGCCAGTAGGCCCCAATCCTCGGGACAGATAAAAGCTTTCTTT.

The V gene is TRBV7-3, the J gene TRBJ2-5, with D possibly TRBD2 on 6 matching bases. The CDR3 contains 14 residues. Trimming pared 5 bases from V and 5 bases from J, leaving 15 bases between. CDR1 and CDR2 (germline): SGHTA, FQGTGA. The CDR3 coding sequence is TGTGCCAGCAGCCCAAAGGGAGGTTGGGAGACCCAGTACTTC. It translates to CASSPKGGWETQYF. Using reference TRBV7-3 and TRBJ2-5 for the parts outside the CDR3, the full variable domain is GAGVSQTPSNKVTEKGKYVELRCDPISGHTALYWYRQSLGQGPEFLIYFQGTGAADDSGLPNDRFFAVRPEGSVSTLKIQRTERGDSAVYLCASSPKGGWETQYFGPGTRLLVL.

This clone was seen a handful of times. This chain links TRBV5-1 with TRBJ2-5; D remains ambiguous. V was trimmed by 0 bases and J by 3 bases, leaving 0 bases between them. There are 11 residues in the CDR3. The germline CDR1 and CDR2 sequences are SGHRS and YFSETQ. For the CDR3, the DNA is TGCGCCAGCAGCTTGGAAGAGACCCAGTACTTC. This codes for CASSLEETQYF.

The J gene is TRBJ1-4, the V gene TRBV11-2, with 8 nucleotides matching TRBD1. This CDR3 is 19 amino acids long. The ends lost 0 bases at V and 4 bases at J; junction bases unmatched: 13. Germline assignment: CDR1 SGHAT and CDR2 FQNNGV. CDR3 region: CASSLDTDRESDINEKLFF. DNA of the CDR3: TGTGCCAGCAGCTTAGATACGGACAGGGAATCCGACATTAATGAAAAACTGTTTTTT.

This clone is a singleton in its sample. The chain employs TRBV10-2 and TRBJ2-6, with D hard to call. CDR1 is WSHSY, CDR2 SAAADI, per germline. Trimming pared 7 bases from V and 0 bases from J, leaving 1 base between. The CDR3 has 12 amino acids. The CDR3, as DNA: TGCGCCAGCAACTCTGGGGCCAACGTCCTGACTTTC. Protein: CASNSGANVLTF.

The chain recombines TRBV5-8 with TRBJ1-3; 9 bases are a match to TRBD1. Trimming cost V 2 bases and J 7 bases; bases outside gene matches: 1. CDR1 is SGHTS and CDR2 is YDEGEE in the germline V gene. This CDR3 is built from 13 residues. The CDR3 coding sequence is TGTGCCAGCAGCTTCGGGACAGGGAACACCATATATTTT. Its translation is CASSFGTGNTIYF.

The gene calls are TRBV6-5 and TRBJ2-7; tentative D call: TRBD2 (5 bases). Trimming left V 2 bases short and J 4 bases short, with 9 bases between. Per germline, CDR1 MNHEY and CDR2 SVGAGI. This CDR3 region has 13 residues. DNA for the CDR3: TGTGCCAGCAGTTACGCAGAGGGTTACGAGCAGTACTTC. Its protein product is CASSYAEGYEQYF.

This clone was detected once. The CDR3 nucleotides read TGTGCAAGTCGCTCGACTGGGGACAGTACCTACGAGCAGTACTTC. Its protein product is CASRSTGDSTYEQYF. The chain has TRBV12-2 and TRBJ2-7; the D call in the table, TRBD1, was not verified against the DNA. TRBV12-2 is tagged as a pseudogene. The CDR3 covers 15 residues.

The CDR3 nucleotides are TGCGCCAGCAGCTGGTCCGGAACCGGGGAGCTGTTTTTT. Protein: CASSWSGTGELFF. The rearrangement uses TRBV5-1 and TRBJ2-2; D not certain. Trimming shortened V by 3 bases and J by 5 bases, and 8 bases separated the two germline ends. CDR1 and CDR2 (germline): SGHRS, YFSETQ. The length of the CDR3 is 13 residues.

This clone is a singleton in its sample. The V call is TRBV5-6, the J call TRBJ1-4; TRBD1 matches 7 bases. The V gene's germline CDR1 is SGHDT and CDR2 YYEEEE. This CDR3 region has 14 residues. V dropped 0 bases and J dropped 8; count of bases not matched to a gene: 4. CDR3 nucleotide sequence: TGTGCCAGCAGCTTGGGGAACAGGGGAGAAAAACTGTTTTTT. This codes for CASSLGNRGEKLFF.

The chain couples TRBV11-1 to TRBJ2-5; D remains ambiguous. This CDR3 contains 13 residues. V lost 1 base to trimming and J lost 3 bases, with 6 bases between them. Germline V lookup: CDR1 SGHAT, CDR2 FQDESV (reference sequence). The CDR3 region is CASSLGAEETQYF. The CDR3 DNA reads TGTGCCAGCAGCTTAGGGGCAGAAGAGACCCAGTACTTC.

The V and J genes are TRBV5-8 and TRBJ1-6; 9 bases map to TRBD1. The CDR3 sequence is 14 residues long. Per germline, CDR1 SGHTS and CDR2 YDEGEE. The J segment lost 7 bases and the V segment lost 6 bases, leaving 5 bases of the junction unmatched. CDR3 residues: CASTPGQGNSPLHF. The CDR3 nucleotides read TGTGCCAGCACGCCGGGACAGGGAAATTCACCCCTCCACTTT.

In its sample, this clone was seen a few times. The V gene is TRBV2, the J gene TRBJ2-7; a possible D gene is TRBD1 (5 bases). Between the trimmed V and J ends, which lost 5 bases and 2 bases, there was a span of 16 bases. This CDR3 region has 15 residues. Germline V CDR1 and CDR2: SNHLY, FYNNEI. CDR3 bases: TGTGCCAGCAGTCAGGGAACAGCGCTCACCTACGAGCAGTACTTC. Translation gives CASSQGTALTYEQYF.

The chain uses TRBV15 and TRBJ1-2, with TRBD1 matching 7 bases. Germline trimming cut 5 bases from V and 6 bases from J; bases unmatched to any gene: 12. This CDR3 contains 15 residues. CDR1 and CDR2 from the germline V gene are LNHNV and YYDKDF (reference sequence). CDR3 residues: CATSPRSRQGHGYTF. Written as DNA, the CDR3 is TGTGCCACCAGCCCCCGTTCGAGACAGGGACATGGCTACACCTTC. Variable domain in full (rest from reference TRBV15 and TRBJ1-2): DAMVIQNPRYQVTQFGKPVTLSCSQTLNHNVMYWYQQKSSQAPKLLFHYYDKDFNNEADTPDNFQSRRPNTSFCFLDIRSPGLGDTAMYLCATSPRSRQGHGYTFGSGTRLTVV.

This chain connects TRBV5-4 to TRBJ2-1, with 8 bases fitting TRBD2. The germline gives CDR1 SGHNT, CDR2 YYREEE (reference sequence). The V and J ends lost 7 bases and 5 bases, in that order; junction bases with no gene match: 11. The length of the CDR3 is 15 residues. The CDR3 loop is CASDDLGRGDNEQFF. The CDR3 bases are TGTGCCAGCGACGACCTGGGGCGGGGGGACAATGAGCAGTTCTTC.

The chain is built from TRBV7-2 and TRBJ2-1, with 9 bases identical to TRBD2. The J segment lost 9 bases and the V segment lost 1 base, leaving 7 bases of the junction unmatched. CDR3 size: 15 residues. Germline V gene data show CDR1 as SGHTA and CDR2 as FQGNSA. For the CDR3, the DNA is TGTGCCAGCAGCTTAGGGCGGGGGGGCCAAAGTGAGCAGTTCTTC. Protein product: CASSLGRGGQSEQFF.

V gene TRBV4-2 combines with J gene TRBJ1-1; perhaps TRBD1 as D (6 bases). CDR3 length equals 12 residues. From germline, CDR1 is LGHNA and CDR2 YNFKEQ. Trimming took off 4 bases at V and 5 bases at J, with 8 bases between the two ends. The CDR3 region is CASSRQGTEAFF. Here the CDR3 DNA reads TGTGCCAGCAGCCGGCAGGGGACTGAAGCTTTCTTT.

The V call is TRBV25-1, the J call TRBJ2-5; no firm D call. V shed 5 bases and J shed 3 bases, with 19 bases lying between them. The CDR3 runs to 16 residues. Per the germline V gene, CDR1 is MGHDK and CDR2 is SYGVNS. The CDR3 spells CASSSGQFAPEETQYF. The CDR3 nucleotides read TGTGCCAGCAGTTCGGGTCAATTTGCACCCGAAGAGACCCAGTACTTC.